This is a list of T cell receptor beta chains from one sample in a study of cytomegalovirus exposure and HLA in healthy donors. Profiling relied on immunoSEQ multiplex PCR, and the TCRdb table lists in-frame clones only, not all of them. The data hold about 130,000 clones, with about 80% observed a single time. Material: PBMCs. Receptors originate from a male donor in good health and CMV-seronegative. The CDR3 runs from the conserved cysteine through the conserved F or W. A D gene is named only where the DNA matches it firmly. The size entry is marked missing in some rows and otherwise reads once, few, many or a size class.

clone size	V gene	D gene	J gene	CDR3 DNA	CDR3 protein
-	TRBV19	-	TRBJ1-1	TGTGCCAGCAGACCCGCCGTCGTTGGGGGGGCGGACACTGAAGCTTTCTTT	CASRPAVVGGADTEAFF
-	TRBV6-4	-	TRBJ2-1	TGTGCCAGCAGTGACTCGACTGGGGGCGATGAGCAGTTCTTC	CASSDSTGGDEQFF
-	TRBV9	TRBD1	TRBJ2-1	TGTGCCAGCAGCATGAGGCCCAACGGACAGGGAAGAGGAGATGAGCAGCTCTTC	CASSMRPNGQGRGDEQLF
-	TRBV29-1	-	TRBJ2-3	TGCAGCGCCGTGGGCCAAACAGATACGCAGTATTTT	CSAVGQTDTQYF
once	TRBV28	-	TRBJ1-5	TGTGCCAGCAGCCCGGGGGGAAGCAATCAGCCCCAGCATTTT	CASSPGGSNQPQHF
-	TRBV7-2	-	TRBJ1-5	TGTGCCAGCAGCTTAGCCCCTCATCAGCCCCAGCATTTT	CASSLAPHQPQHF
-	TRBV15	-	TRBJ2-1	TGTGCCACCAGCAGAGATTTAAACAATGAGCAGTTCTTC	CATSRDLNNEQFF
-	TRBV6-4	-	TRBJ2-3	TGTGCCAGCAGTGCCGGGTCGGCAGATACGCAGTATTTT	CASSAGSADTQYF
-	TRBV7-9	-	TRBJ2-5	TGTGCCAGCAGCTTCCAGAGGCCGGAGGGGAGCCGGGAGACCCAGTACTTC	CASSFQRPEGSRETQYF
-	TRBV7-9	TRBD2	TRBJ2-5	TGTTCCAGCAGCTCTTTCGCCGGACTAGCGGGAGAAGAGACCCAGTACTTC	CSSSSFAGLAGEETQYF
once	TRBV5-1	-	TRBJ2-4	TGCGCCAGCAGCTTGCGGGAACCCAAAAACAGTCAGTACTTC	CASSLREPKNSQYF
once	TRBV11-1	-	TRBJ2-7	TGTGCCAGCAGCTTGGGCAGCAGCTACGAGCAGTACTTC	CASSLGSSYEQYF
-	TRBV6-5	-	TRBJ2-3	TGTGCCAGCAGTTACGTACGGGGTTGGTTGGGAGATACGCAGTATTTT	CASSYVRGWLGDTQYF
few	TRBV29-1	-	TRBJ2-7	TGCAGCGTTTCCAGCGCTACCTACGAGCAGTACTTC	CSVSSATYEQYF
-	TRBV7-9	TRBD1	TRBJ2-2	TGTGCCAGCAGCTTATATCGGGGGACAGGAAGGAACACCGGGGAGCTGTTTTTT	CASSLYRGTGRNTGELFF
-	TRBV5-4	-	TRBJ1-2	TGTGCCAGCAGCGCGTATCAAGAATATGGCTACACCTTC	CASSAYQEYGYTF
-	TRBV5-8	-	TRBJ1-1	TGTGCCAGCAGCTTGGCAACGGGTCCTCCTATGAACACTGAAGCTTTCTTT	CASSLATGPPMNTEAFF
-	TRBV4-3	-	TRBJ2-5	TGCGCCAGCAGCCAAGTAACCGGGGGTAAAGAGACCCAGTACTTC	CASSQVTGGKETQYF
-	TRBV9	TRBD1	TRBJ2-1	TGTGCCAGCAGCGAGGGGACAGGAAGTTTCAATGAGCAGTTCTTC	CASSEGTGSFNEQFF
-	TRBV6-5	TRBD1	TRBJ1-1	TGTGCCAGCAGTGAAAGGGGGCCTGACACTGAAGCTTTCTTT	CASSERGPDTEAFF
-	TRBV10-3	TRBD1	TRBJ2-7	TGTGCCATCACTGCAGGGGGTCGGTACGAGCAGTACTTC	CAITAGGRYEQYF
-	TRBV5-1	-	TRBJ2-6	TGCGCCAGCAGTTTGAACCCGGACAGCCTCTCTGGGGCCAACGGCCTGACTTTC	CASSLNPDSLSGANGLTF
-	TRBV4-2	-	TRBJ2-1	TGTGCCAGCAGCCGAGAGGCGCCTAGCTCCTACAATGAGCAGTTCTTC	CASSREAPSSYNEQFF
-	TRBV5-1	-	TRBJ2-7	TGCGCCAGCAGGTTGAGGTCGGCAGGGACCTACGAGCAGTACTTC	CASRLRSAGTYEQYF
-	TRBV10-2	-	TRBJ1-3	TGCGCCAGCTCGGTGTCAAGAAACACCATATATTTT	CASSVSRNTIYF
-	TRBV19	TRBD1	TRBJ1-1	TGTGCCAGTAAGTACAGGGGTGAAGCTTTCTTT	CASKYRGEAFF
-	TRBV2	-	TRBJ1-1	TGTGCCAGCAGCCTCCGGGTCGGGAACACTGAAGCTTTCTTT	CASSLRVGNTEAFF
-	TRBV7-2	-	TRBJ1-2	TGTGCCAGCAGCCCGCGAGCTTATGGCTACACCTTC	CASSPRAYGYTF
-	TRBV19	-	TRBJ1-5	TGTGCCAGTAGTATATGGCAGGGGAAAGGTGATCAGCCCCAGCATTTT	CASSIWQGKGDQPQHF
once	TRBV4-1	-	TRBJ2-4	TGCGCCAGCAGCCAGGTGGGCCAATTAGGCCTGGGCAAAAACAGTCAGTACTTC	CASSQVGQLGLGKNSQYF
once	TRBV30	TRBD2	TRBJ2-1	TGTGCCTGGAGTCCCGGGACTAGTCCCCTCCGGGAGCAGTTCTTC	CAWSPGTSPLREQFF
-	TRBV5-1	TRBD2	TRBJ2-6	TGCGCCAGCAGCCGGATTGGGGGGGTAGGGGCCAACGGCCTGACTTTC	CASSRIGGVGANGLTF
-	TRBV6-5	TRBD1	TRBJ2-4	TGTGCCAGCAGTGAGGGACAGGAGGTGAACATTCAGTACTTC	CASSEGQEVNIQYF
-	TRBV4-1	TRBD1	TRBJ2-7	TGCGCCAGCAGCGCACCGGGACAGAGACGAACCTACGAGCAGTACTTC	CASSAPGQRRTYEQYF
-	TRBV7-2	-	TRBJ2-1	TGTGCCAGCAGCGAGGACTCTTACCGGGTCTCCTACAATGAGCAGTTCTTC	CASSEDSYRVSYNEQFF
-	TRBV6-6	TRBD1	TRBJ1-1	TGTGCCCATCGGTCCAGGACAGGGCAATCGAACACTGAAGCTTTCTTT	CAHRSRTGQSNTEAFF
-	TRBV19	TRBD2	TRBJ2-2	TGTGCCAGTGGGGGGGTTGGTGGTATCGGGGAGCTGTTTTTT	CASGGVGGIGELFF
-	TRBV7-9	-	TRBJ2-7	TGTTCCAGCAGCTTAGGGGCGGGGAGCTCCTACGAGCAGTACTTC	CSSSLGAGSSYEQYF
few	TRBV29-1	TRBD1	TRBJ2-3	TGCAGCGTTCCGGGACAGGCCTCCGATACGCAGTATTTT	CSVPGQASDTQYF
-	TRBV5-1	TRBD2	TRBJ2-7	TGCGCCAGCAGCTCCGGACTAGCGGGCAACCTTGAGCAGTACTTC	CASSSGLAGNLEQYF
-	TRBV5-1	-	TRBJ1-3	TGCGCCAGCAGCTTGGAACCCCAGGGTACCTCTGGAAACACCATATATTTT	CASSLEPQGTSGNTIYF
-	TRBV5-1	-	TRBJ2-2	TGCGCCAGCAGCCCAGGGGCGACCACCGGGGAGCTGTTTTTT	CASSPGATTGELFF
-	TRBV7-9	TRBD2	TRBJ2-5	TGTTCCAGCAGCTTAGGGGTTCTGAGGACTAGCGGGCAAGAGACCCAGTACTTC	CSSSLGVLRTSGQETQYF